A single sample is the source of the 17 T cell receptor beta chains below, sequenced in a study of cytomegalovirus exposure and HLA in healthy donors. Vbeta (60) and Jbeta (13) primers were used in the PCR. This table comes from immunoSEQ multiplex PCR, and its TCRdb copy is limited to in-frame clones, with some not included. The data hold 180,000 or so clones, with roughly 10% observed a single time. Sequencing was carried out using PBMCs. The receptors originated from a woman in her twenties or thirties in good health and CMV-seropositive.

In its sample, this clone was seen a few times. The chain recombines TRBV7-9 with TRBJ1-6; D might be TRBD1 (5 bases). CDR1 is SEHNR, CDR2 FQNEAQ, per germline (reference sequence). The CDR3 contains 14 residues. Trimming shortened V by 7 bases and J by 2 bases, and 9 bases separated the two germline ends. CDR3 sequence: CASTVGAYNSPLHF. The CDR3 DNA follows: TGTGCCAGCACCGTAGGGGCCTATAATTCACCCCTCCACTTT.

Only a few counts were recorded for this clone. This chain uses TRBV6-6 with TRBJ1-4; 8 nucleotides line up with TRBD1. Per the germline V gene, CDR1 is MNHNY and CDR2 is SVGAGI (reference sequence). This CDR3 spans 15 amino acids. J gave up 6 bases and V 6 bases, and 9 bases lay outside the gene matches. CDR3 in amino acids: CASSPTGGRDEKLFF. CDR3 nucleotides: TGTGCCAGCAGCCCCACAGGGGGTAGGGATGAAAAACTGTTTTTT.

The chain is built from TRBV5-1 and TRBJ2-7; D is uncertain. CDR1 is SGHRS and CDR2 is YFSETQ in the germline V gene. The CDR3 is 13 residues long. Trimming took 5 bases from V and 6 from J, leaving 15 bases between them. The CDR3 DNA reads TGCGCCAGCAGGCTGGTGGTAACCGGCGAGCAGTACTTC. The encoded protein is CASRLVVTGEQYF.

This clone was detected only a few times. This chain connects TRBV12-5 to TRBJ2-3, with 7 bases identical to TRBD2. Germline values: CDR1 LGHNT, CDR2 FRNRAP. The CDR3 sequence is 15 residues long. J gave up 2 bases and V 4 bases, and 6 bases lay outside the gene matches. The CDR3 loop is CASGSGDYHTDTQYF. The DNA of the CDR3 is TGTGCTAGTGGTTCGGGGGACTACCACACAGATACGCAGTATTTT.

This clone came up a few times. The chain carries TRBV9 and TRBJ2-5; tentatively, D is TRBD1 (7 bases). The germline V and J ends were trimmed by 7 bases and 3 bases, with 19 bases remaining between them. The CDR3 has 15 amino acids. The germline V gene has CDR1 SGDLS and CDR2 YYNGEE. In nucleotides, the CDR3 is TGTGCCAGCCGGGGTGACAGGGACTCGGAAGAGACCCAGTACTTC. This sequence encodes CASRGDRDSEETQYF.

DNA for the CDR3: TGTGCCAGCAGAGGATTGAGCGGGAGTGCGAATGAGCAGTTCTTC. Translation: CASRGLSGSANEQFF. This chain connects TRBV21-1 to TRBJ2-1; TRBD2 was called by the table and not checked on the DNA. TRBV21-1 is a documented pseudogene. The CDR3 has 15 amino acids.

This clone was counted a few times. The chain employs TRBV19 and TRBJ2-3; D might be TRBD2 (6 bases). The V gene's germline CDR1 is LNHDA and CDR2 SQIVND (reference sequence). Trimming removed 4 bases from V and 0 bases from J, with 8 bases in between. The CDR3 totals 14 residues. The CDR3 DNA is TGTGCCAGTAGTAGGAGCGGGAGCACAGATACGCAGTATTTT. This codes for CASSRSGSTDTQYF. Using reference TRBV19 and TRBJ2-3 for the parts outside the CDR3, the full variable domain is DGGITQSPKYLFRKEGQNVTLSCEQNLNHDAMYWYRQDPGQGLRLIYYSQIVNDFQKGDIAEGYSVSREKKESFPLTVTSAQKNPTAFYLCASSRSGSTDTQYFGPGTRLTVL.

CDR3 amino acids: CASSSLSSSTNEKLFF. DNA of the CDR3: TGTGCCAGCAGCTCCCTTTCAAGCTCAACTAATGAAAAACTGTTTTTT. The chain couples TRBV5-4 to TRBJ1-4; no clear D gene. This CDR3 has 16 amino acids. Trimming took 3 bases from V and 0 from J, leaving 12 bases between them. Germline V gene data show CDR1 as SGHNT and CDR2 as YYREEE (reference sequence). Combining the CDR3 with reference TRBV5-4 and TRBJ1-4 gives the whole variable domain ETGVTQSPTHLIKTRGQQVTLRCSSQSGHNTVSWYQQALGQGPQFIFQYYREEENGRGNFPPRFSGLQFPNYSSELNVNALELDDSALYLCASSSLSSSTNEKLFFGSGTQLSVL.

This clone was observed a handful of times. The chain carries TRBV5-4 and TRBJ2-7; weak D call: TRBD2 (7 bases). The germline V and J ends were trimmed by 6 bases and 4 bases, with 23 bases remaining between them. CDR3 length: 16 amino acids. From germline, CDR1 is SGHNT and CDR2 YYREEE (reference sequence). The chain's CDR3 is CASKRGAGEPPYEQYF. CDR3 DNA: TGTGCCAGCAAACGGGGGGCGGGAGAGCCACCTTACGAGCAGTACTTC.

The chain carries TRBV7-9 and TRBJ2-5; 16 bases are a match to TRBD2. Germline CDR1 is SEHNR and CDR2 is FQNEAQ (reference sequence). The CDR3 spans 17 residues. V lost 5 bases to trimming and J lost 3 bases; unmatched junction nucleotides: 6. CDR3 amino acids: CASSPPGTSGREETQYF. The CDR3 DNA is TGTGCCAGCAGCCCCCCGGGGACTAGCGGGAGGGAAGAGACCCAGTACTTC.

This chain uses TRBV2 with TRBJ2-7; 10 bases are a match to TRBD1. The V gene end was trimmed by 4 bases and the J gene end by 6 bases; junction bases not matched to a gene: 3. This CDR3 region has 13 residues. Looked up from germline, CDR1 is SNHLY and CDR2 is FYNNEI. This chain's CDR3 is CASSGQGAGEQYF. CDR3 DNA: TGTGCCAGCAGTGGACAGGGGGCGGGCGAGCAGTACTTC.

The V gene is TRBV4-1, the J gene TRBJ1-5; 10 positions match TRBD1. The CDR3 sequence is 16 residues long. Germline V CDR1 and CDR2: MGHRA, YSYEKL. J gave up 7 bases and V 2 bases, and 8 bases lay outside the gene matches. Written as DNA, the CDR3 is TGCGCCAGCAGCCAACGTATACTGGGACAGGGGCAGCCCCAGCATTTT. Its translation is CASSQRILGQGQPQHF.

This sequence joins TRBV19 and TRBJ2-1; 13 nucleotides align to TRBD2. This CDR3 has 14 amino acids. V was pared by 7 bases and J by 6 bases, with 3 bases of the junction left unmatched. Looked up from germline, CDR1 is LNHDA and CDR2 is SQIVND (reference sequence). CDR3 residues: CASKTSGRGNEQFF. In DNA form, the CDR3 reads TGTGCCAGTAAAACTAGCGGGAGGGGCAATGAGCAGTTCTTC.

The chain links TRBV2 to TRBJ2-2, with D possibly matching TRBD2 (6 bases). This CDR3 has 14 residues. Germline lookup yields CDR1 SNHLY and CDR2 FYNNEI. With 8 bases removed from V and 1 base from J, the gap between germline ends came to 11 bases. CDR3 protein: CASGRRGNTGELFF. The CDR3 bases are TGTGCCAGCGGGCGGCGGGGGAACACCGGGGAGCTGTTTTTT.

The chain employs TRBV4-2 and TRBJ2-1; a weak D match, TRBD1 (6 bases). The CDR3 length is 15 residues. V was pared by 0 bases and J by 0 bases, with 6 bases between. Germline V gene lookup returns CDR1 LGHNA and CDR2 YNFKEQ. The DNA of the CDR3 is TGTGCCAGCAGCCAAGAAGGGGGCTCCTACAATGAGCAGTTCTTC. It codes for CASSQEGGSYNEQFF.

This chain uses TRBV14 with TRBJ2-1; 8 bases line up with TRBD1. Germline V gene lookup returns CDR1 SGHDN and CDR2 FVKESK. V was pared by 5 bases and J by 7 bases, with 10 bases of the junction left unmatched. CDR3 length: 15 amino acids. The CDR3 bases are TGTGCCAGCAGCTATGGCAGGGGGCAGTATAATGAGCAGTTCTTC. It specifies CASSYGRGQYNEQFF.

This clone was found a few times. The chain couples TRBV7-3 to TRBJ1-2; maybe TRBD1 (5 bases). Germline V gene lookup returns CDR1 SGHTA and CDR2 FQGTGA. Deletions cut 4 bases from V and 5 bases from J, with 17 bases between. This CDR3 has 15 amino acids. The CDR3, as DNA: TGTGCCAGCAGCTCCGCCTTTACAGGCCCTTATGGCTACACCTTC. It is translated as CASSSAFTGPYGYTF.